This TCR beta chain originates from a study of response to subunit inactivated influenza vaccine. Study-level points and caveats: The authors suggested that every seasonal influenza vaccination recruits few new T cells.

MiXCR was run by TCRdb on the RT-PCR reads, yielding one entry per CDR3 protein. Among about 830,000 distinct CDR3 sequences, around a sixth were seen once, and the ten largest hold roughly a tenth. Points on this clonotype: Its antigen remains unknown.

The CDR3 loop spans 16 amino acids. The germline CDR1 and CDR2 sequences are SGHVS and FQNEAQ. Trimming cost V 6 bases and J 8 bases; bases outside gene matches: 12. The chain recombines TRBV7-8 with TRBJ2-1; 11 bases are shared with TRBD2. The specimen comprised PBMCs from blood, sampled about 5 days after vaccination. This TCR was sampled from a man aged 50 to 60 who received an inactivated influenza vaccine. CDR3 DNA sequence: TGTGCCAGCAGGGAACGTAGCGGGGGGGCCATTTATGAGCAGTTCTTC. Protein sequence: CASRERSGGAIYEQFF.